Each of the 8 T cell receptor beta chains below was sequenced from the same sample in a study of tissue T cells after allogeneic stem cell transplantation. TCRdb's copy holds only in-frame clones and misses some; the assay was immunoSEQ multiplex PCR. Counted here are about 48,000 clones, about 73% occurring once; the ten biggest clones make up roughly 0.66%. The sequenced sample was sorted cells pooled from one or two spleens. The receptors were gathered from a pool of C57BL/6 mice in good health.

This clone showed up just once. Genes and germline come from the mouse. The CDR3 end lies 1 residue beyond the end of the read and is filled in from the germline J gene. The V gene is TRBV26, the J gene TRBJ2-5; TRBD2 is a possible D gene (5 bases). The V gene lost 1 base and the J gene lost 6 bases, with 8 bases spanning the gap. The CDR3 length is 13 residues. Germline V gene data show CDR1 as KGHPV and CDR2 as FQNQEV (reference sequence). The CDR3 loop is CASSLFGVDTQYF. The covered CDR3 bases are TGTGCCAGCAGTCTGTTTGGGGTTGACACCCAGTAC.

About this clone itself: The genes and germline here are from mouse. The missing CDR3 end, 1 residue past where the read stops, is filled in from the germline J gene. The chain couples TRBV14 to TRBJ2-1; 7 bases agree with TRBD2. The ends lost 4 bases at V and 8 bases at J; junction bases unmatched: 9. CDR3 length equals 14 residues. Germline CDR1 is SGHDT and CDR2 is FRDEAV. The sequenced CDR3 bases are TGTGCCAGCAGTCCACGGGGGGGAAGGACTGAGCAGTTC. Residues: CASSPRGGRTEQF. The whole CDR3 region reads CASSPRGGRTEQFF.

In the case of this clone: The gene names given are mouse names. Read sequence stops 1 residue before the CDR3 end, and the germline J gene provides the missing end. The V and J genes are TRBV13-2 and TRBJ2-5; 7 positions match TRBD2. V shed 3 bases and J 0 bases; nucleotides not matched to a gene: 7. CDR1 NNHNN and CDR2 SYGAGS come from the germline V gene (reference sequence). This CDR3 is 16 amino acids long. CDR3 bases read: TGTGCCAGCGGTGGAGGCTGGGGGATTAACCAAGACACCCAGTAC. Amino acid sequence: CASGGGWGINQDTQY. The entire CDR3 protein is CASGGGWGINQDTQYF.

A remark on this clone: All gene names here are mouse names. The CDR3 end is not reached by the read, which stops 1 residue before it; the germline J gene fills it in. The V call is TRBV2, the J call TRBJ2-3, with D possibly matching TRBD1 (6 bases). This CDR3 has 16 residues. The V end was cut by 0 bases, the J end by 0 bases, with 10 bases between. Germline V gene lookup returns CDR1 LGHNA and CDR2 YSYQKL. The sequenced CDR3 bases are TGTGCCAGCAGCCAAGAAAGGGGGTCTAGTGCAGAAACGCTGTAT. Amino acid sequence: CASSQERGSSAETLY. From start to end, the CDR3 is CASSQERGSSAETLYF.

Details on this clone: The gene names given are mouse names. Read sequence stops 1 residue before the CDR3 end, and the germline J gene provides the missing end. Additional DNA sequences in this sample encode the identical CDR3. The rearrangement uses TRBV4 and TRBJ2-4; TRBD2 aligns across 10 bases. The V gene end was trimmed by 4 bases and the J gene end by 3 bases; junction bases not matched to a gene: 1. Germline-derived CDR1 and CDR2 are LGHDT and YNNKQL (reference sequence). The CDR3 is 14 amino acids. CDR3 sequence reads: CASSSDWGQNTLYF. Incomplete CDR3 DNA: TGTGCCAGCAGCTCGGACTGGGGGCAAAACACCTTGTAC.

Details on this clone: Genes here carry mouse names. The read falls 1 residue short of the CDR3 end, and the missing part is taken from the germline J gene. The rearrangement uses TRBV12-1 and TRBJ2-5; TRBD2 matches at 10 bases. From germline, CDR1 is SGHSN and CDR2 HYEKVE. This CDR3 contains 15 residues. With V trimmed by 2 bases and J by 2 bases, 3 bases remained unmatched. This chain's CDR3 is CASSQTGGSQDTQYF. CDR3 DNA (partial): TGTGCCAGCTCTCAGACTGGGGGGTCCCAAGACACCCAGTAC.

For this clone: Genes and germline are mouse. Read coverage stops 1 residue before the CDR3 terminus; the germline J gene supplies the remainder. The chain links TRBV19 to TRBJ1-6; D is undetermined. TRBJ1-6 is identified as an open reading frame with a role that is uncertain. V lost 2 bases and J lost 0, with 6 bases in between. CDR3 size: 15 residues. Germline values: CDR1 FNHDT, CDR2 SITEND (reference sequence). The part of the CDR3 DNA that was read is TGTGCCAGCAGTATGGGAAATTCCTATAATTCGCCCCTCTAC. Residues: CASSMGNSYNSPLY. The complete CDR3 protein is CASSMGNSYNSPLYF.

About this clone itself: Each gene name is a mouse one. The read gets to within 1 residue of the CDR3 end, and the germline J gene fills in the rest. The chain recombines TRBV5 with TRBJ1-1; 7 bases agree with TRBD1. The CDR3 has 14 amino acids. The V segment lost 4 bases and the J segment 0 bases; nucleotides outside the gene matches: 2. CDR1 LGHNA and CDR2 YNLKQL come from the germline V gene (reference sequence). The DNA read from the CDR3 is TGTGCCAGCAGCCTCAGGGGGGCAAACACAGAAGTCTTC. Translating it yields CASSLRGANTEVF. The whole CDR3 reads CASSLRGANTEVFF.